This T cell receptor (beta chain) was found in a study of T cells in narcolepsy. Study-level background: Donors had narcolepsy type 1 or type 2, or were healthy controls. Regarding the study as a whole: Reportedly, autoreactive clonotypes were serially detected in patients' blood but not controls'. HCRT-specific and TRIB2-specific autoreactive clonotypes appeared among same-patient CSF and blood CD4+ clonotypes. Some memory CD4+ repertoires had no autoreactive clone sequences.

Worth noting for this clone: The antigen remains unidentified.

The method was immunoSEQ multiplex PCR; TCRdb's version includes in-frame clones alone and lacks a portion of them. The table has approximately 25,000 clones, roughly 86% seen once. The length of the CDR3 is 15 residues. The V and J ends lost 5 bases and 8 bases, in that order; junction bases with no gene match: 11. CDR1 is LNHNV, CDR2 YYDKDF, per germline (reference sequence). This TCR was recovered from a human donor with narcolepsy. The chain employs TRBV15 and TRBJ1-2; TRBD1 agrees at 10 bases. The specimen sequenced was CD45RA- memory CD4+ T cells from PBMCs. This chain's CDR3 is CATSPRTGGIGGYTF. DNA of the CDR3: TGTGCCACCAGCCCCCGGACAGGGGGGATAGGCGGCTACACCTTC.